A selection of T cell receptor beta chains follows, all from one sample in a study of regulatory T cells in long-lasting Graves disease. TCRdb re-called the multiplex PCR reads with MiXCR, one entry per CDR3 protein. The sample yields 300,000 to 500,000 distinct CDR3 sequences, about a fifth seen once. Specimen: peripheral blood mononuclear cells (PBMCs), collected when the disease was refractory, from a patient treated with antithyroid drugs. The receptors were sampled from a female donor with Graves disease. Each CDR3 is given with its conserved first and last residue. The D gene is left open where the match is weak. Rows may omit the clone size; those that give it use once, few, many or a size class.

>few|TRBD2|TRBV4-3|TRBJ2-4
CASSRSSGIDIQYF
TGCGCCAGCAGCCGTTCTAGCGGGATAGACATTCAGTACTTC
>few|-|TRBV30|TRBJ1-2
CAWGQTGLPGYTF
TGTGCCTGGGGACAGACCGGTCTTCCCGGCTACACCTTC
>few|TRBD1|TRBV27|TRBJ2-7
CASSWTGASYEQYF
TGTGCCAGCAGTTGGACAGGGGCGTCTTACGAGCAGTACTTC
>many|TRBD2|TRBV12-3/TRBV12-4|TRBJ2-7
CASSLAPGTSGYEQYF
TGTGCCAGCAGTCTTGCCCCCGGGACTAGCGGGTACGAGCAGTACTTC
>few|-|TRBV18|TRBJ2-3
CASSRRETDTQYF
TGTGCCAGCTCACGGAGGGAAACAGATACGCAGTATTTT
>once|TRBD1|TRBV6-2/TRBV6-3|TRBJ1-5
CASSPGQGANQPQHF
TGTGCCAGCAGTCCCGGACAGGGCGCTAATCAGCCCCAGCATTTT
>few|-|TRBV6-1|TRBJ2-5
CASSNSWTVETQYF
TGTGCCAGCAGTAACAGCTGGACAGTGGAGACCCAGTACTTC
>-|-|TRBV30|TRBJ1-1
CAWIAGWNTEAFF
TGTGCCTGGATTGCAGGGTGGAACACTGAAGCTTTCTTT
>few|TRBD2|TRBV28|TRBJ2-7
CASSSTTSGRTYEQYF
TGTGCCAGCAGTTCTACAACTAGCGGGAGGACCTACGAGCAGTACTTC
>-|-|TRBV7-9|TRBJ2-2
CASSLTQANTGELFF
TGTGCCAGCAGCTTAACCCAGGCGAACACCGGGGAGCTGTTTTTT
>many|-|TRBV13|TRBJ1-1
CASSLGRQKNTEAFF
TGTGCCAGCAGCTTAGGCCGACAGAAGAACACTGAAGCTTTCTTT
>-|TRBD1|TRBV30|TRBJ1-5
CAWNTGQGANQPQHF
TGTGCCTGGAACACTGGACAGGGGGCGAACCAGCCCCAGCATTTT
>few|-|TRBV29-1|TRBJ1-2
CSDKDRYYGYTF
TGCAGCGATAAGGACAGATACTATGGCTACACCTTC
>few|-|TRBV5-4|TRBJ2-7
CASSKSGVYEQYF
TGTGCCAGCAGCAAGTCAGGGGTCTACGAGCAGTACTTC
>few|TRBD1|TRBV9|TRBJ2-2
CASTGTGFDTGELFF
TGTGCCAGCACCGGGACAGGGTTTGACACCGGGGAGCTGTTTTTT
>-|TRBD1|TRBV7-6|TRBJ2-7
CASSLNRGPGEQYF
TGTGCCAGCAGCTTGAACAGGGGCCCCGGCGAGCAGTACTTC
>many|-|TRBV28|TRBJ1-3
CASSTYRESGNTIYF
TGTGCCAGCAGCACCTACAGGGAGTCTGGAAACACCATATATTTT
>-|-|TRBV30|TRBJ1-1
CAWNIGRSEAFF
TGTGCCTGGAACATCGGACGGAGTGAAGCTTTCTTT
>many|TRBD1|TRBV29-1|TRBJ2-7
CSVAAGGTYEQYF
TGCAGCGTTGCAGCAGGGGGCACCTACGAGCAGTACTTC
>-|TRBD2|TRBV15|TRBJ2-2
CATSRLAEINTGELFF
TGTGCCACCAGCAGACTAGCGGAAATTAACACCGGGGAGCTGTTTTTT
>many|-|TRBV29-1|TRBJ2-7
CSGRDGPYEQYF
TGCAGCGGACGGGACGGACCCTACGAGCAGTACTTC
>-|-|TRBV19|TRBJ1-5
CASRSPDNQPQHF
TGTGCCAGTAGGAGCCCTGACAATCAGCCCCAGCATTTT
>-|-|TRBV27|TRBJ1-4
CASSLAGIGVKLFF
TGTGCCAGCAGTTTAGCTGGGATTGGGGTAAAACTGTTTTTT